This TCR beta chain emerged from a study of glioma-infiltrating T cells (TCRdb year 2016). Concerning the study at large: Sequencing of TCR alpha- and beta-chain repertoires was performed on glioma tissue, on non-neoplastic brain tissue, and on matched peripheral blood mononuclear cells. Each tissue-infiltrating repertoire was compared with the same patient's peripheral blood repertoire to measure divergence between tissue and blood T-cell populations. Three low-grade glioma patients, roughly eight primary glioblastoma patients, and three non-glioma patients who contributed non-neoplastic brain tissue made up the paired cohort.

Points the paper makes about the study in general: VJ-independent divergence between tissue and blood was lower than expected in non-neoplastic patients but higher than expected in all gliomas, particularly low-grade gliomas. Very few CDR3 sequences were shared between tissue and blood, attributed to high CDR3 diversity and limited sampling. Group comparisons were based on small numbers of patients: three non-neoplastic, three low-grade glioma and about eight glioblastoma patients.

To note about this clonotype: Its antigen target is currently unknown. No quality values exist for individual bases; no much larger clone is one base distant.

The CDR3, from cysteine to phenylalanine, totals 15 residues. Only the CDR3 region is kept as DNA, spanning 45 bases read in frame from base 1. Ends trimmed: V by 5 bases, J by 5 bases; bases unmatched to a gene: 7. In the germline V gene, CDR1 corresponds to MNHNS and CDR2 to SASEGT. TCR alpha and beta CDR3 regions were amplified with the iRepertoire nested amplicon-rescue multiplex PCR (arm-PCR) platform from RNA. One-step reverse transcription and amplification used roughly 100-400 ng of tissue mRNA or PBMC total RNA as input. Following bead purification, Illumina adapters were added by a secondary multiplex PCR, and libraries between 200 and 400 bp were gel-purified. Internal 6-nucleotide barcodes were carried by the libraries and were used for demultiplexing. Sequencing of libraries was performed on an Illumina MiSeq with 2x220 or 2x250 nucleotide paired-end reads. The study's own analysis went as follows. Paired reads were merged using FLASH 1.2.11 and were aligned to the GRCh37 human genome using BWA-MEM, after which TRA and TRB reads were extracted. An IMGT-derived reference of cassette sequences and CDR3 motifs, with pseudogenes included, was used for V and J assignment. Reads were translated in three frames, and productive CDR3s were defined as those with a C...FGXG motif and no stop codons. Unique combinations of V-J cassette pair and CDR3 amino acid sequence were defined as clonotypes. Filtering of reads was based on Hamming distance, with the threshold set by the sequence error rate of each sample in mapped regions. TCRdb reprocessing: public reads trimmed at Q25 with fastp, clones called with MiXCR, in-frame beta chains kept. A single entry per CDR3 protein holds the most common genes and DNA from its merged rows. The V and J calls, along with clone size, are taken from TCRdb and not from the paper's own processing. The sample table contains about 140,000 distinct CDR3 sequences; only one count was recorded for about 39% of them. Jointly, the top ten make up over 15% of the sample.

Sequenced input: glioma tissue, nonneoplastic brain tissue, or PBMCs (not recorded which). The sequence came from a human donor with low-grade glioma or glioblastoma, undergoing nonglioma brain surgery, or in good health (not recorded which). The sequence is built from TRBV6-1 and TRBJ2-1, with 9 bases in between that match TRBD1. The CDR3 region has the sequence CASSQQGQGNNEQFF. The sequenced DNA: TGTGCCAGCAGTCAGCAGGGACAGGGAAACAATGAGCAGTTCTTC.